This T cell receptor (beta chain) is drawn from a study of control samples from healthy donors and cancer patients. TCRdb keeps only in-frame clones here, not all; method: immunoSEQ multiplex PCR. The profile covers approximately 100,000 clones, with around 88% appearing a single time and over 6.5% taken by the ten largest. The V and J ends lost 0 bases and 2 bases respectively, with 11 bases between them. Germline CDR1 reads SGHVS; CDR2 reads FQNEAQ. This CDR3 spans 15 amino acids. The material sequenced was blood. This chain uses TRBV7-8 with TRBJ2-7, with D perhaps matching TRBD2 (6 bases). The sequence derives from a man aged 30 to 45 in good health. For the CDR3, the DNA is TGTGCCAGCAGCTTAGCGACGGGAGCCACCTACGAGCAGTACTTC. Translated, it gives CASSLATGATYEQYF.